This entry lists 20 T cell receptor beta chains sequenced from one sample in a study of early T cells in non-severe SARS-CoV-2 infection. TCRdb ran MiXCR on the 5' RACE reads and lists one entry per CDR3 protein. The table lists 65,000 to 80,000 distinct CDR3 sequences, 13% of them singletons. The material sequenced was whole blood. The receptors originated from an adult who was a healthcare worker with PCR-confirmed SARS-CoV-2 infection or an uninfected control (not recorded which).

The genes are TRBV28 and TRBJ2-7; TRBD2 matches 8 bases. Germline lookup yields CDR1 MDHEN and CDR2 SYDVKM. There are 15 residues in the CDR3. With V trimmed by 6 bases and J by 6 bases, 13 bases remained unmatched. CDR3 coding DNA: TGTGCCAGCAGGCCCGTAGAGCGGGAGCGGATCGAGCAGTACTTC. It is translated as CASRPVERERIEQYF. The whole variable domain, filled in from reference TRBV28 and TRBJ2-7, reads DVKVTQSSRYLVKRTGEKVFLECVQDMDHENMFWYRQDPGLGLRLIYFSYDVKMKEKGDIPEGYSVSREKKERFSLILESASTNQTSMYLCASRPVERERIEQYFGPGTRLTVT.

This clonotype was counted a few times. The chain carries TRBV5-6 and TRBJ2-2; unclear D gene. V lost 3 bases and J lost 6, with 12 bases in between. CDR3 length: 14 amino acids. Germline V gene lookup returns CDR1 SGHDT and CDR2 YYEEEE. Written as DNA, the CDR3 is TGTGCCAGCAGCTCGCTTAGGTCGGCCGGGGAGCTGTTTTTT. Its translation: CASSSLRSAGELFF.

V gene TRBV5-1 combines with J gene TRBJ2-7; D uncertain. The germline V gene has CDR1 SGHRS and CDR2 YFSETQ. The CDR3 consists of 14 residues. Trimming shortened V by 1 base and J by 0 bases, and 8 bases separated the two germline ends. The CDR3 sequence: CASSLYRNSYEQYF. The CDR3 DNA reads TGCGCCAGCAGCTTGTATCGGAACTCCTACGAGCAGTACTTC.

This clonotype was observed a handful of times. The V gene is TRBV7-6, the J gene TRBJ2-5; D not certain. CDR1 and CDR2 from the germline V gene are SGHVS and FNYEAQ. The CDR3 spans 12 residues. The V and J ends lost 1 base and 3 bases respectively, with 3 bases between them. The CDR3 nucleotides are TGTGCCAGCAGCTTAGTTAAAGAGACCCAGTACTTC. It specifies CASSLVKETQYF.

This clonotype was seen repeatedly, ten times or more. This chain connects TRBV20-1 to TRBJ2-1; D remains unclear. Per the germline V gene, CDR1 is DFQATT and CDR2 is SNEGSKA (reference sequence). This CDR3 is 15 amino acids long. Trimming pared 0 bases from V and 5 bases from J, leaving 14 bases between. The CDR3 loop reads CSARDSGAPHNEQFF. The CDR3 region has the DNA TGCAGTGCTAGAGATTCCGGCGCCCCCCACAATGAGCAGTTCTTC.

Only a few counts were recorded for this clonotype. This rearrangement joins TRBV11-2 to TRBJ2-7; D might be TRBD1 (5 bases). The CDR3 spans 18 residues. Germline V lookup: CDR1 SGHAT, CDR2 FQNNGV. Trimming pared 5 bases from V and 3 bases from J, leaving 26 bases between. The CDR3 bases are TGTGCCAGCAGCCGACGCGTGAAAAGGGATAGGGGAAACTACGAGCAGTACTTC. This codes for CASSRRVKRDRGNYEQYF.

This clonotype was detected many times. This sequence joins TRBV7-8 and TRBJ1-5; D possibly corresponds to TRBD1 (6 bases). CDR1 is SGHVS and CDR2 is FQNEAQ in the germline V gene. The V end lost 3 bases, the J end lost 2 bases, and 17 bases lay between the germline ends. The CDR3 is 17 amino acids. DNA of the CDR3: TGTGCCAGCAGCTTCGGTATCGGCGAGGGGGGCAATCAGCCCCAGCATTTT. Translation: CASSFGIGEGGNQPQHF.

The CDR3 coding sequence is TGTGCCAGCAGTTACGACATTAACACTGAAGCTTTCTTT. As protein: CASSYDINTEAFF. V and J are TRBV6-6 and TRBJ1-1; D unclear. This CDR3 is built from 13 residues. Germline CDR1 is MNHNY and CDR2 is SVGAGI (reference sequence). Trimming shortened V by 2 bases and J by 2 bases, and 6 bases separated the two germline ends.

The CDR3 here is CASGLGTSGSAQETQYF. CDR3 in DNA: TGTGCTAGTGGTTTGGGGACTAGCGGGAGCGCCCAAGAGACCCAGTACTTC. J is TRBJ2-5 and V is TRBV12-5; 13 bases align to TRBD2. Germline loops: CDR1 LGHNT, CDR2 FRNRAP. CDR3 length equals 17 residues. Trimming cost V 1 base and J 1 base; bases outside gene matches: 3.

This clonotype was seen repeatedly, ten times or more. This rearrangement joins TRBV7-9 to TRBJ2-1; D unresolved. The CDR3 spans 15 residues. Per germline, CDR1 SEHNR and CDR2 FQNEAQ (reference sequence). Trimming took 4 bases from V and 8 from J, leaving 18 bases between them. CDR3 amino acids: CASSSVRSLRHEQFF. In DNA, the CDR3 is TGTGCCAGCAGCTCGGTCCGCTCCCTACGCCATGAGCAGTTCTTC.

There are many counts of this clonotype. This chain uses TRBV7-3 with TRBJ1-2, with unresolved D. The length of the CDR3 is 14 residues. V lost 5 bases and J 3 bases, leaving 13 bases between the germline ends. The germline V gene has CDR1 SGHTA and CDR2 FQGTGA. CDR3 amino acids: CASSLTARDYGYTF. CDR3 DNA: TGTGCCAGCAGCCTCACGGCAAGGGACTATGGCTACACCTTC.

This clonotype was counted a few times. V is TRBV6-5 and J is TRBJ1-3; D is possibly TRBD1 (6 bases). CDR1 is MNHEY, CDR2 SVGAGI, per germline. The CDR3 extends over 16 amino acids. The germline V and J ends were trimmed by 6 bases and 0 bases, with 15 bases remaining between them. CDR3 sequence: CASRLGQTSSGNTIYF. CDR3 sequence (DNA): TGTGCCAGCAGATTAGGACAGACGAGCTCTGGAAACACCATATATTTT.

This clonotype was seen many times. V usage is TRBV19 and J usage is TRBJ2-2, with D unresolved. Germline assignment: CDR1 LNHDA and CDR2 SQIVND (reference sequence). CDR3 size: 16 residues. Trimming shortened V by 9 bases and J by 2 bases, and 19 bases separated the two germline ends. CDR3 residues: CASLHTHVSNTGELFF. As DNA, the CDR3 is TGTGCCAGCCTCCACACACACGTTTCTAACACCGGGGAGCTGTTTTTT. Using reference TRBV19 and TRBJ2-2 for the parts outside the CDR3, the full variable domain is DGGITQSPKYLFRKEGQNVTLSCEQNLNHDAMYWYRQDPGQGLRLIYYSQIVNDFQKGDIAEGYSVSREKKESFPLTVTSAQKNPTAFYLCASLHTHVSNTGELFFGEGSRLTVL.

This clonotype was counted at least ten times. The rearrangement links TRBV7-9 to TRBJ2-1; no clear D. CDR1 is SEHNR and CDR2 is FQNEAQ in the germline V gene (reference sequence). The CDR3 has 12 residues. V shed 4 bases and J shed 7 bases, with 8 bases lying between them. CDR3 in amino acids: CASSSPVNEQFF. DNA for the CDR3: TGTGCCAGCAGCTCCCCTGTAAATGAGCAGTTCTTC.

At least ten counts were recorded for this clonotype. The chain has TRBV5-6 and TRBJ2-7; TRBD1 or TRBD2 may be the D gene (6 bases each). V lost 4 bases, J lost 4 bases, and 18 bases lay in between. This CDR3 region has 15 residues. The germline CDR1 and CDR2 sequences are SGHDT and YYEEEE. This chain's CDR3 is CASSPVQGRTYEQYF. Here the CDR3 DNA reads TGTGCCAGCAGCCCTGTGCAGGGGAGGACGTACGAGCAGTACTTC. The entire variable domain, with the rest obtained from reference TRBV5-6 and TRBJ2-7, is as follows: DAGVTQSPTHLIKTRGQQVTLRCSPKSGHDTVSWYQQALGQGPQFIFQYYEEEERQRGNFPDRFSGHQFPNYSSELNVNALLLGDSALYLCASSPVQGRTYEQYFGPGTRLTVT.

This clonotype was counted many times. The rearrangement joins TRBV7-2 to TRBJ1-1; D is uncertain. CDR3 length: 13 amino acids. Trimming pared 8 bases from V and 2 bases from J, leaving 12 bases between. Per germline, CDR1 SGHTA and CDR2 FQGNSA. The CDR3 sequence is CASDMNLNTEAFF. Here the CDR3 DNA reads TGTGCCAGCGATATGAACCTAAACACTGAAGCTTTCTTT.

This chain joins TRBV7-2 and TRBJ2-3, with 7 bases fitting TRBD1. The CDR3 contains 14 residues. After removal of 2 bases from V and 5 bases from J, the junction contained 4 bases not matched to a gene. Germline V CDR1 and CDR2: SGHTA, FQGNSA. CDR3 loop: CASSLKTGRDTQYF. CDR3 DNA sequence: TGTGCCAGCAGCTTAAAGACAGGGAGAGATACGCAGTATTTT.

This clonotype has a handful of counts. This rearrangement joins TRBV5-5 to TRBJ2-3; D is tentatively TRBD1 or TRBD2 (5 bases each). CDR1 SGHKS and CDR2 YYEKEE come from the germline V gene (reference sequence). V lost 2 bases and J 2 bases, leaving 12 bases between the germline ends. CDR3 length equals 15 residues. This CDR3 reads CASSFPGTVTDTQYF. CDR3 nucleotides: TGTGCCAGCAGCTTTCCCGGGACGGTCACAGATACGCAGTATTTT.

Only a few counts were recorded for this clonotype. V usage is TRBV29-1 and J usage is TRBJ2-1; D perhaps matches TRBD1 (5 bases). Trimming took 8 bases from V and 1 from J, leaving 12 bases between them. Looked up from germline, CDR1 is SQVTM and CDR2 is ANQGSEA. The CDR3 is 13 amino acids. CDR3 sequence reads: CSTSKGSYNEQFF. The CDR3 DNA reads as TGCAGCACGAGCAAGGGGTCCTACAATGAGCAGTTCTTC.

The V gene is TRBV10-3, the J gene TRBJ2-3; 10 bases match TRBD2. The CDR3 is made up of 15 amino acids. Per germline, CDR1 ENHRY and CDR2 SYGVKD. With 4 bases clipped from V and 5 bases from J, the junction kept 6 bases outside the gene matches. This CDR3 is CAISVAGGHGDTQYF. In DNA, the CDR3 is TGTGCCATCAGTGTAGCGGGGGGACACGGAGATACGCAGTATTTT.